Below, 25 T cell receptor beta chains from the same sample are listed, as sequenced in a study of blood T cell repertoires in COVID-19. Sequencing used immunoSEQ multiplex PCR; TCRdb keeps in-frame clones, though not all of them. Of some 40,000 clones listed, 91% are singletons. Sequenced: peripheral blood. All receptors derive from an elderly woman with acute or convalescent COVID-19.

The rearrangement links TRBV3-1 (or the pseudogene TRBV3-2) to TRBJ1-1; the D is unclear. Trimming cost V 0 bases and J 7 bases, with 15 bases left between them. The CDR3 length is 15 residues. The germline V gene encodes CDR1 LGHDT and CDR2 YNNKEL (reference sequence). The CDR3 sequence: CASSQDRSFIGEAFF. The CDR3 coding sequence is TGTGCCAGCAGCCAAGACAGGTCTTTTATCGGTGAAGCTTTCTTT.

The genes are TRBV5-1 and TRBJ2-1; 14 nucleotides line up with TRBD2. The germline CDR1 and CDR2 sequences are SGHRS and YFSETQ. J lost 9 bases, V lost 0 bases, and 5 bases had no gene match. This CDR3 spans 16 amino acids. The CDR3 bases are TGCGCCAGCAGCTTGGGACTAGCGGGGGGGATCTCTGAGCAGTTCTTC. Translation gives CASSLGLAGGISEQFF. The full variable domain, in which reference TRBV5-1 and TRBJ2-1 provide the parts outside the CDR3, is KAGVTQTPRYLIKTRGQQVTLSCSPISGHRSVSWYQQTPGQGLQFLFEYFSETQRNKGNFPGRFSGRQFSNSRSEMNVSTLELGDSALYLCASSLGLAGGISEQFFGPGTRLTVL.

The CDR3 bases are TGTGCCAGCAGCATCTCCGGGGGGCGTGAAAACGAGCAGTACTTC. This encodes CASSISGGRENEQYF. The chain employs TRBV7-9 and TRBJ2-7; possibly TRBD2 for D (7 bases). The CDR3 is 15 amino acids. V was shortened by 5 bases and J by 5 bases, with 19 bases between the two germline ends. Germline CDR1 is SEHNR and CDR2 is FQNEAQ (reference sequence).

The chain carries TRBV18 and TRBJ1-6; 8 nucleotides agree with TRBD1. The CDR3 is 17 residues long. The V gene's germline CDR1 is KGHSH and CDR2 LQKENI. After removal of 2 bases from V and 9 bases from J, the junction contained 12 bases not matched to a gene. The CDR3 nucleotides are TGTGCCAGCTCACCAGCACCCCTGACAGGGGCTCCTTCACCCCTCCACTTT. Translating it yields CASSPAPLTGAPSPLHF.

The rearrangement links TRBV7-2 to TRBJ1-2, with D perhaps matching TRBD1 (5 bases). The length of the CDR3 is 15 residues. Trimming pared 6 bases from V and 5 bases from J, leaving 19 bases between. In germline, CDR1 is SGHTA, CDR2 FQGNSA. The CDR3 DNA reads TGTGCCAGCAGTACCGGACACTCAAGAGGATATGGCTACACCTTC. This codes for CASSTGHSRGYGYTF.

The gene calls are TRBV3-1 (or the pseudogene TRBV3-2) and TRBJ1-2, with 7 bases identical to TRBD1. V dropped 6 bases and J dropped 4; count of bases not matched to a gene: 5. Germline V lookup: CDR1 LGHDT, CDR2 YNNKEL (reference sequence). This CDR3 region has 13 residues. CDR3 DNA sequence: TGTGCCAGCAGGGGACAGAACATCTATGGCTACACCTTC. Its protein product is CASRGQNIYGYTF.

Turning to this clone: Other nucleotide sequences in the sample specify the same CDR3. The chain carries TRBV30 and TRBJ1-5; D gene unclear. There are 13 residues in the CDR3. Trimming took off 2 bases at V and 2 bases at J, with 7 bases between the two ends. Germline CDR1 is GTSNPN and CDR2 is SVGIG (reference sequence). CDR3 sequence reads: CAWSTRGNQPQHF. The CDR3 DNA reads TGTGCCTGGAGTACGCGGGGCAATCAGCCCCAGCATTTT.

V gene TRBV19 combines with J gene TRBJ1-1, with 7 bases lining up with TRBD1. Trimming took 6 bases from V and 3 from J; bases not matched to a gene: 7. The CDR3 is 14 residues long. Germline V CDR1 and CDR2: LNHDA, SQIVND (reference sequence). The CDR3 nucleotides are TGTGCCAGTAGCGACAGGGCTAGGGACACTGAAGCTTTCTTT. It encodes CASSDRARDTEAFF.

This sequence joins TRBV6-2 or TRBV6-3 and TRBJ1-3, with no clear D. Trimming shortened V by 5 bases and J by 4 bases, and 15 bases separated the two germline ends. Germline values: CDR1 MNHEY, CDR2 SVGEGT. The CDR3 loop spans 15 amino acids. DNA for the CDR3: TGTGCCAGCAGTGGCGGTACATCGGGAGGAAACACCATATATTTT. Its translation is CASSGGTSGGNTIYF.

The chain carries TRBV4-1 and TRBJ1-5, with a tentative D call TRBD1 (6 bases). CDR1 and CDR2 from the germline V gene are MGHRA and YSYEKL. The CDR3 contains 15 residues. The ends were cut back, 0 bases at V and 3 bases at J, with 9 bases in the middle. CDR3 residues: CASSQDRGPNQPQHF. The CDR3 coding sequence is TGCGCCAGCAGCCAAGACAGGGGCCCCAATCAGCCCCAGCATTTT.

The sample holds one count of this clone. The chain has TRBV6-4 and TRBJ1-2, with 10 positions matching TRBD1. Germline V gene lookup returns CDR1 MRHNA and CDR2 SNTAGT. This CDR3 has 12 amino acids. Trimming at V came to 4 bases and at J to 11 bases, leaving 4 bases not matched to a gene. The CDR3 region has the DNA TGTGCCAGCAGTGGCCGGGACAGGGGTTACACCTTC. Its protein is CASSGRDRGYTF.

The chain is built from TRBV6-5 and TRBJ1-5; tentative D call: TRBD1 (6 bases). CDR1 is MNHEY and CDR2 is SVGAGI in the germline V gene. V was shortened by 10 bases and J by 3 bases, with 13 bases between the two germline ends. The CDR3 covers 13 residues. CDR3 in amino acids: CATRGGFNQPQHF. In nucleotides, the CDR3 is TGTGCCACTAGAGGGGGTTTCAATCAGCCCCAGCATTTT.

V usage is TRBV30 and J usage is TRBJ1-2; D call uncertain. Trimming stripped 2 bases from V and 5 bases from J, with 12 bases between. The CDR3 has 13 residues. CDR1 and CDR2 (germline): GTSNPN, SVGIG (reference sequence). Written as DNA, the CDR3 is TGTGCCTGGAGTCGGGAGCAAACGTATGGCTACACCTTC. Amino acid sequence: CAWSREQTYGYTF.

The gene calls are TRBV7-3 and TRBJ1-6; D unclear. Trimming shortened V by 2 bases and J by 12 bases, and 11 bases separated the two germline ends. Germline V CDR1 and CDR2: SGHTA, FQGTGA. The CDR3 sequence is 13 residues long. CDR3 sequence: CASSLEREQPLHF. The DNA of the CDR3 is TGTGCCAGCAGCTTAGAGAGGGAACAACCCCTCCACTTT.

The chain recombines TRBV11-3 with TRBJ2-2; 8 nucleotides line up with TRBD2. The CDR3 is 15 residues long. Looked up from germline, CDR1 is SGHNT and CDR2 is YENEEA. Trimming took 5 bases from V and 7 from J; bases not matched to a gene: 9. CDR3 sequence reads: CASSTTGGPDGELFF. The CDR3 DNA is TGTGCCAGCAGCACTACGGGGGGGCCCGACGGGGAGCTGTTTTTT.

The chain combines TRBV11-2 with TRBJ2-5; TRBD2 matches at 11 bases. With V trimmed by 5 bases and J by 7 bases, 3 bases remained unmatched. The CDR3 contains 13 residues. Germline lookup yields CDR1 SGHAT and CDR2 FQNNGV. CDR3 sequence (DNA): TGTGCCAGCAGCCAGACTAGCGGGATGACCCAGTACTTC. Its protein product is CASSQTSGMTQYF.

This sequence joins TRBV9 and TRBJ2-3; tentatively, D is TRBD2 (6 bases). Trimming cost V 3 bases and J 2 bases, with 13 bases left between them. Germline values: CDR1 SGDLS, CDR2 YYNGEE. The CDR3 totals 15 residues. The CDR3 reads CASSAGTSLTDTQYF. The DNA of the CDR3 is TGTGCCAGCAGCGCCGGGACTTCACTCACAGATACGCAGTATTTT.

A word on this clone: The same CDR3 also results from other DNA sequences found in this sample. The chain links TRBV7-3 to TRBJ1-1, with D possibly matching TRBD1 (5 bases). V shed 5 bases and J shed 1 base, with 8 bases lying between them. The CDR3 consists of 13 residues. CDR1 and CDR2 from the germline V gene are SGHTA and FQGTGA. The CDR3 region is CASSLDRNTEAFF. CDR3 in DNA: TGTGCCAGCAGCCTCGACAGGAACACTGAAGCTTTCTTT.

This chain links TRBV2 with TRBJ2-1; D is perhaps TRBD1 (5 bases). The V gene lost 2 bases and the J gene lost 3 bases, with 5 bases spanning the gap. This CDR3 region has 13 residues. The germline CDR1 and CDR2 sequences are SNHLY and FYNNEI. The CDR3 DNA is TGTGCCAGCAGTGAAACAGGCTACAATGAGCAGTTCTTC. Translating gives CASSETGYNEQFF.

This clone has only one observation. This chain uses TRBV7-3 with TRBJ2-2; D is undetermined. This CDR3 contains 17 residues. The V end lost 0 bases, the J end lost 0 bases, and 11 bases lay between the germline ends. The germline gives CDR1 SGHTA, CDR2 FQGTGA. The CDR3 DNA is TGTGCCAGCAGCTTAACCACGGATGGGCCGAACACCGGGGAGCTGTTTTTT. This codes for CASSLTTDGPNTGELFF.

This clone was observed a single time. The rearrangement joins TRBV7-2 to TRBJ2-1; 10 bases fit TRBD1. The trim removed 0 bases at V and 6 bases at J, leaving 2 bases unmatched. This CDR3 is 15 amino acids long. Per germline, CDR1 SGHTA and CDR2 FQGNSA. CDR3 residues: CASSLAGDRGNEQFF. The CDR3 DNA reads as TGTGCCAGCAGCTTAGCCGGGGACAGGGGCAATGAGCAGTTCTTC.

CDR3 amino acids: CASSYGLAGRDTQYF. Here the CDR3 DNA reads TGTGCCAGCAGTTACGGACTAGCGGGGAGGGATACGCAGTATTTT. The rearrangement joins TRBV5-8 to TRBJ2-3, with 12 bases identical to TRBD2. With V trimmed by 5 bases and J by 6 bases, 7 bases remained unmatched. The germline CDR1 and CDR2 sequences are SGHTS and YDEGEE. The CDR3 is made up of 15 amino acids.

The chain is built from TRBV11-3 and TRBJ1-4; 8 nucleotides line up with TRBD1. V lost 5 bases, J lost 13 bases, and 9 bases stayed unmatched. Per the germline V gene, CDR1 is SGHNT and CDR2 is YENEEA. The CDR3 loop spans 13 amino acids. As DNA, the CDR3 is TGTGCCAGCAGCCTCCGGACAGGGAGTAGACTGTTTTTT. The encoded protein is CASSLRTGSRLFF.

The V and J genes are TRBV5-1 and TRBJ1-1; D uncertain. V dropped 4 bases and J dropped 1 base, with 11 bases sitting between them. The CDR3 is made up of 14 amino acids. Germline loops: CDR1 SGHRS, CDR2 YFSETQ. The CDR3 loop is CASSLTVSNTEAFF. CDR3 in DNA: TGCGCCAGCAGCCTCACTGTCTCGAACACTGAAGCTTTCTTT.

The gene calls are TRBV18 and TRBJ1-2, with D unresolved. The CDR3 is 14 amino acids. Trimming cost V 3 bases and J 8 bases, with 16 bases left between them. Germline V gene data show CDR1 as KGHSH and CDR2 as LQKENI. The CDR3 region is CASSPDMIDAGYTF. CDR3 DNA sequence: TGTGCCAGCTCACCCGACATGATCGACGCCGGCTACACCTTC. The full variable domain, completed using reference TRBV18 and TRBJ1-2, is NAGVMQNPRHLVRRRGQEARLRCSPMKGHSHVYWYRQLPEEGLKFMVYLQKENIIDESGMPKERFSAEFPKEGPSILRIQQVVRGDSAAYFCASSPDMIDAGYTFGSGTRLTVV.